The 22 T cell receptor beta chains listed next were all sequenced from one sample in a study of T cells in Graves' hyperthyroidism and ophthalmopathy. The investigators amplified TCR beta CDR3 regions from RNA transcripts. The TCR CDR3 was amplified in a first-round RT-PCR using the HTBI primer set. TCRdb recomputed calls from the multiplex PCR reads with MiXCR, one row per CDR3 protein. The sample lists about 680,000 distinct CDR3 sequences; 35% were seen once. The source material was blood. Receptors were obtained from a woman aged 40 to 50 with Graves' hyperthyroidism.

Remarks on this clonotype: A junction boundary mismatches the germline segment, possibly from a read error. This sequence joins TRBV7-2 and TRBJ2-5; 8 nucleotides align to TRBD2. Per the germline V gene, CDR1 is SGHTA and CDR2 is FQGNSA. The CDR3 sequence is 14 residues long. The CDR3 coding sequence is TGTGCCAGCAGCTTACTAGCGGGCCAAGAGATCCAGTACTTC. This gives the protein CASSLLAGQEIQYF.

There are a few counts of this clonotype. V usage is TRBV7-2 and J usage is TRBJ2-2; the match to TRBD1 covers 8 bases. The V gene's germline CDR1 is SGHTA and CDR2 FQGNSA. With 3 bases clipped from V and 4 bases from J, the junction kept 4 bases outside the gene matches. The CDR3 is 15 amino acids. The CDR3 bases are TGTGCCAGCAGCTTGACAGGGGATTCCACCGGGGAGCTGTTTTTT. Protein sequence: CASSLTGDSTGELFF.

The CDR3 region is CASSLRQGTSTEAFF. CDR3 in DNA: TGTGCCAGCAGCTTAAGGCAGGGCACGAGCACTGAAGCTTTCTTT. The rearrangement joins TRBV7-2 to TRBJ1-1; weak D call: TRBD1 (5 bases). Germline CDR1 SGHTA, CDR2 FQGNSA. CDR3 length: 15 amino acids. The V end was cut by 2 bases, the J end by 4 bases, with 14 bases between.

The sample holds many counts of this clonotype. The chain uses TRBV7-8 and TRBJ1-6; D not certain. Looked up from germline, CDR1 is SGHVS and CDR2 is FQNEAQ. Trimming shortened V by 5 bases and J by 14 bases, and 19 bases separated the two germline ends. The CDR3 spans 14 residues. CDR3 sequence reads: CASSPLRSGSSLHF. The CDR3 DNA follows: TGTGCCAGCAGCCCCCTTAGGTCGGGGTCGTCCCTCCACTTT.

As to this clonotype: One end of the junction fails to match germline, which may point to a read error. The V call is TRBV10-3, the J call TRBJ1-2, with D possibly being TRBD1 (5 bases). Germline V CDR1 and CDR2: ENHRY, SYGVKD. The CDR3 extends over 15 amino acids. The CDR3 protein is CAVSERGKGLHGYTF. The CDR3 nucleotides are TGTGCCGTCAGTGAACGGGGGAAAGGGCTTCATGGCTACACCTTC.

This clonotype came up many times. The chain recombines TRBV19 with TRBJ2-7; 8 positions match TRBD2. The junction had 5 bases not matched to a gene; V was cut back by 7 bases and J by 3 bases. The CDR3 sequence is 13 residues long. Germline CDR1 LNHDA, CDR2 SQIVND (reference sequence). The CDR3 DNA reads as TGTGCCAGTATAGCCAGCGGGGGCTACGAGCAGTACTTC. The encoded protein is CASIASGGYEQYF.

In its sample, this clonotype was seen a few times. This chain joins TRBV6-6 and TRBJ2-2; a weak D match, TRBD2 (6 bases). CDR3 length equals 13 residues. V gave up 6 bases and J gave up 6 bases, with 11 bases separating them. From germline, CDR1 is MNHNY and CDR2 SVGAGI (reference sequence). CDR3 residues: CASSRSGAGELFF. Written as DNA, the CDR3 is TGTGCCAGCAGCCGTAGCGGAGCCGGGGAGCTGTTTTTT.

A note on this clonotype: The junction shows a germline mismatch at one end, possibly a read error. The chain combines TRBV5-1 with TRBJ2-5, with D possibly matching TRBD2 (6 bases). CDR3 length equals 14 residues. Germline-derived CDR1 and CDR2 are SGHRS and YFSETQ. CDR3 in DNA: TGCGCCAGCAGCTTGTTAGCTAGCGAGGAGACCCAGCACTTC. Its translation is CASSLLASEETQHF.

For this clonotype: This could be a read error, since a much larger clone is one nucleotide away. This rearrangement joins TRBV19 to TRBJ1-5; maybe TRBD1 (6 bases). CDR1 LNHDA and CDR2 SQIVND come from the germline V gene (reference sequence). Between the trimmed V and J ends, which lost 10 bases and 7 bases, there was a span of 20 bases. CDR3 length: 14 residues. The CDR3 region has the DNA TGTGCCAATAGACTAAGGACAGAGATCCAGCCCCAGCATTTT. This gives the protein CANRLRTEIQPQHF.

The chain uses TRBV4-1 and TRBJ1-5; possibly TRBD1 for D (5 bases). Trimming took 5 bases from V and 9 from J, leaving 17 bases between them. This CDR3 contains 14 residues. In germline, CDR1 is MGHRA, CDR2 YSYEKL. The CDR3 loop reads CASSFTGSDRPQHF. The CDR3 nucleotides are TGCGCCAGCAGCTTCACGGGGTCCGACAGGCCCCAGCATTTT.

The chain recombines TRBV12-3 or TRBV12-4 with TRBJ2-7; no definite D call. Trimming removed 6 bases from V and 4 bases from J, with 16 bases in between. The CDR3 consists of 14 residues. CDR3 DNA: TGTGCCAGCAGGAACCCAGGAAGGTTATACGAGCAGTACTTC. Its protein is CASRNPGRLYEQYF.

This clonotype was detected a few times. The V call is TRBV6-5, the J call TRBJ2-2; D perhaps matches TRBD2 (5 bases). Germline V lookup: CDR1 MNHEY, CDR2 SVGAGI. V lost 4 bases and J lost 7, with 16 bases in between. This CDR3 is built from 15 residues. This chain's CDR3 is CASSSLAVTGGELFF. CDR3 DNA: TGTGCCAGCAGTTCCCTAGCTGTAACCGGCGGGGAGCTGTTTTTT.

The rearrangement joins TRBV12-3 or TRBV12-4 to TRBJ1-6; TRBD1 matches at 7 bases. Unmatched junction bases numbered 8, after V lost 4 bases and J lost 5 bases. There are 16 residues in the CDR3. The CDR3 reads CASSWESGGNNSPLHF. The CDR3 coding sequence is TGTGCCAGCAGTTGGGAATCAGGGGGTAATAATTCACCCCTCCACTTT.

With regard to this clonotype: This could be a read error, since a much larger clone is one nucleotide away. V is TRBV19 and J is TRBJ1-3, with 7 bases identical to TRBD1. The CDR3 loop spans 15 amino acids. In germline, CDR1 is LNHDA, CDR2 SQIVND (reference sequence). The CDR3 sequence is CASSIDTGQRNAIYF. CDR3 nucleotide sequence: TGTGCCAGTAGTATAGATACGGGACAGCGAAACGCCATATATTTT.

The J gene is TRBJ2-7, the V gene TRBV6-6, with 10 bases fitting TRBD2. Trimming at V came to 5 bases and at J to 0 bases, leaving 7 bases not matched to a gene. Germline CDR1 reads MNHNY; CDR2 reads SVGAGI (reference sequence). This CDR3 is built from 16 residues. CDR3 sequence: CASSKILAGGSYEQYF. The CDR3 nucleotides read TGTGCCAGCAGTAAAATATTAGCGGGAGGCTCCTACGAGCAGTACTTC.

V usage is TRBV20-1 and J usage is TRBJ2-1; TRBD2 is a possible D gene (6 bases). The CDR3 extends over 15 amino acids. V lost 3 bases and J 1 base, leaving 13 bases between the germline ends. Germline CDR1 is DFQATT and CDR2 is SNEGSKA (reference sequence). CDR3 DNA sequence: TGCAGTGCTAGTGAGACGGGAGTTTCCTACAATGAGCAGTTCTTC. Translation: CSASETGVSYNEQFF.

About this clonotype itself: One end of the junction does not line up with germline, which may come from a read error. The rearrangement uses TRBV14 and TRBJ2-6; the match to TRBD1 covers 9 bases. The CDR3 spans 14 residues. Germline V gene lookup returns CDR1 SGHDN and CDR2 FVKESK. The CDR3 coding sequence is TGTGCCAGCGACAGGGGGACCGGGGCCAACGCCCTGACTTTC. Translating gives CASDRGTGANALTF.

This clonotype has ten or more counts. CDR3 amino acids: CATTSFAGNTIYF. The CDR3 region has the DNA TGTGCCACCACAAGTTTTGCTGGAAACACCATATATTTT. This chain joins TRBV2 and TRBJ1-3, with D hard to call. V lost 10 bases and J 2 bases, leaving 12 bases between the germline ends. Germline-derived CDR1 and CDR2 are SNHLY and FYNNEI. This CDR3 spans 13 amino acids.

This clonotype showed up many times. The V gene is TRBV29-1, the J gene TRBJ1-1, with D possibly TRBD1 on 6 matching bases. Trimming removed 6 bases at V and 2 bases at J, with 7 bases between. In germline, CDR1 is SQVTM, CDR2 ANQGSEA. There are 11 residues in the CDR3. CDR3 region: CSVTGNTEAFF. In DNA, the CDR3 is TGCAGCGTGACAGGAAACACTGAAGCTTTCTTT.

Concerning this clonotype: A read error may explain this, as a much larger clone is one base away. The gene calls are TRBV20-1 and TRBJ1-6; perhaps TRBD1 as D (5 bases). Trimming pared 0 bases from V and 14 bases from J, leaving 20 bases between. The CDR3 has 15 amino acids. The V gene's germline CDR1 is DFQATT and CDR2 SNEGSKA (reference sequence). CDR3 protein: CSARDPRGVGSTLHF. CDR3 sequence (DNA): TGCAGTGCTAGAGATCCCCGAGGGGTAGGTTCGACCCTCCACTTT.

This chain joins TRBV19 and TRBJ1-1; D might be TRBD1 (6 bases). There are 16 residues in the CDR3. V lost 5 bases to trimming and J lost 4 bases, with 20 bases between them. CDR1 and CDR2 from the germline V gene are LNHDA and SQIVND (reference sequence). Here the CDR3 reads CASSGNRDRWATEAFF. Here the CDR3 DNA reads TGTGCCAGTAGTGGGAACAGGGATCGTTGGGCCACTGAAGCTTTCTTT.

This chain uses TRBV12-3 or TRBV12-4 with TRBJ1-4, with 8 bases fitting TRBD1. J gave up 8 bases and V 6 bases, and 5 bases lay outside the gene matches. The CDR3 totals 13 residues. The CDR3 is CASRSTGDEKLFF. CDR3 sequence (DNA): TGTGCCAGCAGATCGACAGGGGACGAAAAACTGTTTTTT.